This entry lists 2 T cell receptor beta chains sequenced from one sample in a study of cytomegalovirus exposure and HLA in healthy donors. The PCR employed 60 Vbeta primers together with 13 Jbeta primers. Repertoires were generated with immunoSEQ multiplex PCR, while TCRdb's copy carries only in-frame clones and drops some. The sample has fewer than 150,000 clones; around 85% are singletons. Source material: PBMCs. The origin of the receptors is a female donor in good health and CMV-seronegative.

The J gene is TRBJ1-4, the V gene TRBV15; the match to TRBD1 covers 7 bases. Losses at the gene ends were 3 bases for V and 8 bases for J; bases not matched to a gene: 9. Germline CDR1 reads LNHNV; CDR2 reads YYDKDF (reference sequence). The CDR3 totals 15 residues. CDR3 amino acids: CATSRELGTEEKLFF. For the CDR3, the DNA is TGTGCCACCAGCAGGGAGCTCGGGACAGAAGAAAAACTGTTTTTT. Filled out from reference TRBV15 and TRBJ1-4, the complete variable domain reads DAMVIQNPRYQVTQFGKPVTLSCSQTLNHNVMYWYQQKSSQAPKLLFHYYDKDFNNEADTPDNFQSRRPNTSFCFLDIRSPGLGDTAMYLCATSRELGTEEKLFFGSGTQLSVL.

The chain has TRBV2 and TRBJ2-1; TRBD2 matches at 9 bases. This CDR3 is built from 11 residues. The V gene's germline CDR1 is SNHLY and CDR2 FYNNEI. The V and J ends lost 3 bases and 15 bases, in that order; junction bases with no gene match: 3. The CDR3 region has the DNA TGTGCCAGCAGTGACCCGGGACTAGCGTTCTTC. This sequence encodes CASSDPGLAFF. Filled out from reference TRBV2 and TRBJ2-1, the complete variable domain reads EPEVTQTPSHQVTQMGQEVILRCVPISNHLYFYWYRQILGQKVEFLVSFYNNEISEKSEIFDDQFSVERPDGSNFTLKIRSTKLEDSAMYFCASSDPGLAFFGPGTRLTVL.